This paragraph covers one TCR beta chain sequence. It lacks a known antigen. No base quality values were provided; no much bigger clone lies one nucleotide off. This entry is derived from a study of cytomegalovirus exposure and HLA in healthy donors (dated by TCRdb to 2017 to 2019). For the study in its entirety: An earlier analysis of 587 of the donors reported about 260 Gb of sequence data and 90 million to 120 million unique TCR beta sequences obtained from some 170 million T cells. Approximately 300 gigabases of sequencing data and about 92 million unique TCR sequences made up an early release that covered fewer than 650 HLA-typed donors. Among the roughly 370 genotyped donors, more than 70% belonged to the genetic ancestry cluster associated with self-reported Caucasian donors. The study was designed to test whether signatures of past pathogen exposure could be identified by cataloging public T cell receptors. The study used immunosequencing to profile the T cell repertoires of several hundred subjects and linked those repertoires to cytomegalovirus serostatus. A separate validation cohort of 100 to 150 different subjects was used in addition to the approximately 610-subject first cohort. To predict cytomegalovirus infection status, the study brought together high-throughput TCR immunosequencing, statistical association of individual TCRs with disease status, and machine learning. A later analysis re-examined previously published TCR beta repertoires from several hundred donors and added high-resolution HLA genotyping to investigate patterns of TCR occurrence. Rather than drawing on any new phenotypic data, the later analysis identified candidate immune exposures from TCR beta sequences and the way those sequences occurred across donors. In an earlier analysis of about 590 of the donors, high-throughput TCR beta sequencing was used to judge whether each TCR beta V gene segment behaved as functional or pseudogenic. Donor age, sex, ethnicity and CMV serostatus were compiled together with the repertoire data. Genome-wide SNP genotypes for about 55% of the roughly 670 donors were used in a later genetic analysis, which treated that subset as a discovery cohort. Every repertoire in the discovery cohort had been generated on one and the same sequencing platform. Both class I and class II loci were covered by HLA typing, at four-digit resolution. Typing coverage differed by locus: A, B, C, DRB1 and DQB1 were typed in about 629-640 donors, DQA1 in 500 to 550, DPA1 in nearly 610, and DPB1 in approximately 450. Because of strong linkage in the cohort, roughly five DR-DQ haplotypes were treated as single units for association and clustering. Across about 370 genotyped donors of the cohort, an average of roughly 230,000 unique TCR beta nucleotide sequences per donor were sequenced, and around 20% of those sequences were non-productive.

Points the paper makes about the study in general: While some public TCRs were present in many individuals, most TCR sequences turned up only very rarely across donors. Compared with the approximately 700-donor mean, donors in an Asian-associated ancestry cluster had fewer N-insertions in productive TCRs, according to a later genetic analysis. According to a later analysis, most CMV-associated TCR beta chains appeared to be HLA-restricted, and the HLA associations seemed to be driven largely by CMV exposure. According to a later analysis, parvovirus B19, influenza, CMV and Epstein-Barr virus appeared linked to several top co-occurrence clusters. In a later analysis, TCR association rates were found to vary across HLA loci, with the most associated TCRs seen for DRB1 alleles and the fewest for HLA-C alleles. A further reported finding was that TCR beta sequences accurately predicted the HLA-A and HLA-B alleles for most subjects in the first cohort. Because counts were too low, approximately 18 rarely observed V segments, including chromosome 9 orphons, were excluded from the earlier analysis of fewer than 650 of the donors. According to the authors, the approach could potentially be generalized to other disease states and immunological phenotypes. A cluster of highly shared sequence variants was judged likely to represent a technical artifact of the sequencing pipeline. In an earlier analysis of approximately 590 of the donors, most TCR beta V segments appeared in productive rearrangements about 90% or about 30% of the time, broadly matching IMGT annotations. Cytomegalovirus status was reported to be diagnosed by the classifier with high specificity and sensitivity in both the original and validation cohorts. The cohort was sequenced for TCR beta chains only, and without alpha or paired-chain data the features that could be detected were limited. Roughly uniform sequencing depth across donors was assumed in presence/absence analyses, although this assumption may not hold. Some IMGT-functional V segments, including TRBV6-2 and TRBV6-3, could not be distinguished by the 87-base-pair reads and were therefore excluded. When HLA alleles, especially DR and DQ, strongly co-occurred, TCR associations were difficult to assign to individual alleles. A later analysis found that HLA-associated TCR beta chains were more clonally expanded and had lower generation probabilities than equally common non-associated chains. In a later genetic analysis, a missense DCLRE1C variant was associated with V-gene and J-gene trimming of TCR beta chains, and the association was replicated in an independent cohort. A few of the identified cytomegalovirus-associated TCR beta chains were confirmed in vitro to be specific for cytomegalovirus antigens. A total of fewer than 200 TCR beta chains were listed by the study as associated with cytomegalovirus. Linkage disequilibrium might explain the correlated functional status among segregating V segments, but an unknown experimental factor could not be ruled out. At a false discovery rate of 0.05, a later analysis linked 16,000 or so TCR beta sequences to specific HLA alleles. Because HLA typing was missing for some donors at each locus, association tests included only the typed subset. Immune exposure information for the cohort was limited to CMV serostatus.

Measured from the cysteine to the phenylalanine, the CDR3 is 14 residues long. This entry keeps only the CDR3 DNA: 42 bases, framed from base 1. V drops 4 bases and J drops 4 bases, leaving 13 bases in between. Via the germline V gene, CDR1 is SGHDN and CDR2 FVKESK. Library generation was performed with the immunoSEQ multiplex PCR assay. A mixture of 60 forward primers for TCR Vbeta segments and 13 reverse primers for TCR Jbeta segments was used in the multiplex PCR. Amplification of the CDR3 region of rearranged TCR beta genes was performed with a multiplex PCR assay on genomic DNA. The Illumina HiSeq System was used to sequence the amplified TCR beta libraries as 87-base-pair reads. Concerning the study's data processing: A later analysis tallied roughly 78 million unique TCR beta chains across the approximately 670 repertoires, and roughly 11 million of those chains were shared by two or more donors. A nearest-neighbor algorithm error-corrected the raw reads and collapsed the reads into unique sequences, merging closely related sequences to remove PCR and sequencing errors. Alignment of CDR3 sequences to IMGT reference sequences was used to assign V, D and J gene segments. Each retained sequence needed at least a six-nucleotide match to both a V gene segment and a J gene segment. A rearrangement was called productive if the CDR3 had no stop codons and remained in frame with V and J, and every other rearrangement was called non-productive. Following IMGT convention, CDR3 was defined as the stretch from the second conserved V-encoded cysteine to the conserved J-encoded phenylalanine. The earlier analysis of fewer than 750 of the donors excluded sequences that lacked an unambiguous match to a single V gene segment. An earlier analysis of a few hundred of the donors classified V segments as functional when productive rearrangements were above 56.7% and as segregating when the standard deviation between donors was above 5%. A statistical classification framework was built for diagnosing cytomegalovirus status from the catalog of TCR beta chain sequences. V and J gene assignment, in a later analysis, came from comparing TCR nucleotide sequences with IMGT/GENE-DB human TR gene sequences. Using the TCRdist pipeline, a later analysis assigned CDR3 sequences along with most-parsimonious VDJ recombination scenarios. In a later analysis, each TCR beta chain was defined by its CDR3 amino acid sequence together with its V-gene family, and reads lacking a unique V-gene family were excluded. To address suspected cross-contamination and a sequencing artifact, a later analysis removed roughly 640 highly shared, low-generation-probability nucleotide sequences. For each public chain, a later analysis derived a clonal expansion index from normalized ranks of inferred template counts within each repertoire. A later analysis computed generation probabilities with a VDJ recombination model fitted to out-of-frame rearrangements, and checked the results against IGoR. Hypergeometric tests were used in a later analysis to score TCR-TCR, TCR-HLA and TCR-CMV co-occurrence, with a repertoire-size bias correction applied to the TCR pairs. False discovery rates were estimated in a later analysis by permuting HLA or CMV assignments 20 times. In a later analysis, co-occurring TCRs were grouped with DBSCAN, and TCRdist sequence similarity was added when clustering was performed within HLA-allele-positive subsets. Co-occurrence clustering excluded repertoires with fewer than 30,000 or more than 120,000 public chains, plus five with anomalous nucleotide sharing. TCRdb took this table from immuneACCESS and kept in-frame rearrangements with V and J called. Such tables lack part of the clones; where checked against another copy, unresolved V genes explain under half of the gap, and the rest is unexplained. V and J calls and clone size are those listed in that table; D and trimming were worked out from the DNA. The sample table shows 85,000 to 100,000 clones, and over 75% are seen once. Roughly 6.6% of the sample rests with the top ten.

The cohort comprised around 700 healthy bone marrow donors. All cohort members were sampled while nominally healthy, although unrecorded immune exposures were likely present. The donor tested CMV seropositive and was one of the 289 seropositive cohort members. A peripheral blood sample was provided by each donor, and peripheral blood mononuclear cells were used for TCR beta sequencing. Genomic DNA was extracted from the blood cell samples with the Qiagen DNeasy Blood Extraction Kit. The sequence was obtained from a man aged 50 to 60 in good health and CMV-seropositive. The chain uses TRBV14 and TRBJ2-5, and possibly TRBD2, on 5 matching bases. The sample taken for sequencing was PBMCs. This receptor has the CDR3 CASSPRLARETQYF. The nucleotides read TGTGCCAGCAGCCCTAGGCTAGCTCGAGAGACCCAGTACTTC.